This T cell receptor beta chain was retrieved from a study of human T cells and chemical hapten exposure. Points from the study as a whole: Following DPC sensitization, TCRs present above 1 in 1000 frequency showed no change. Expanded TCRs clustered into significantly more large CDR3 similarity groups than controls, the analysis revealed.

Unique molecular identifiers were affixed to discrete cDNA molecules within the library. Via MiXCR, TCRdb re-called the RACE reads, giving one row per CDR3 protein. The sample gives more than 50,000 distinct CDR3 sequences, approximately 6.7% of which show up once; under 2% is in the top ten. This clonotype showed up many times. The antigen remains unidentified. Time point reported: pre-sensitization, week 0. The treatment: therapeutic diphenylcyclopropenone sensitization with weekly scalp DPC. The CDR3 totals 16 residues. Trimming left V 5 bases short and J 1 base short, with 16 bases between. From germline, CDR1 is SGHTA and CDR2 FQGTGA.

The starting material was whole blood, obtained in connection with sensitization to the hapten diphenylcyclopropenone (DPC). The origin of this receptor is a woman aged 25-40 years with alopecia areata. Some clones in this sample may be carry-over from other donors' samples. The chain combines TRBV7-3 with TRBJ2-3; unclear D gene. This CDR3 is CASSPSSPGRTDTQYF. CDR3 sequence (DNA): TGTGCCAGCAGCCCGAGTAGTCCGGGCCGCACAGATACGCAGTATTTT.